This T cell receptor (beta chain) was recorded in a study of radiation and T cells in renal cell carcinoma. This clone was found a few times. Between the trimmed V and J ends, which lost 8 bases and 2 bases, there was a span of 10 bases. This CDR3 region has 12 residues. From germline, CDR1 is LGHNT and CDR2 FRNRAP. Documented treatment: treatment-naive control, cytoreductive nephrectomy. Assay used: immunoSEQ multiplex PCR; TCRdb lists only in-frame clones, some missing. The table records around 18,000 clones, 50% to 65% of them present only once. Sequences were derived from tumor tissue, sampled from a patient whose treatment was nephrectomy without radiotherapy. The sequence was obtained from a middle-aged man with renal cell carcinoma. The chain has TRBV12-5 and TRBJ2-7; D remains ambiguous. DNA of the CDR3: TGTGCTAGTTGGGTTCGGGCCTACGAGCAGTACTTC. Its translation is CASWVRAYEQYF.